Shown below are 20 T cell receptor beta chains from a single sample sequenced in a study of T cell responses to AZD1222 COVID-19 vaccine. Method: immunoSEQ multiplex PCR; TCRdb's copy keeps in-frame clones and lacks some. The table records around 140,000 clones, more than 90% of them present only once. The sequences come from peripheral blood, collected on day 0 of AZD1222 vaccination. Receptors originate from an adult in good health.

V gene TRBV9 combines with J gene TRBJ2-2, with 9 bases aligning to TRBD1. The CDR3 consists of 17 residues. Germline CDR1 reads SGDLS; CDR2 reads YYNGEE. The V and J ends lost 3 bases and 4 bases, in that order; junction bases with no gene match: 10. The CDR3 sequence is CASSAGTGINTTGELFF. The CDR3 DNA is TGTGCCAGCAGCGCGGGGACAGGGATCAATACCACCGGGGAGCTGTTTTTT.

The table lists this clone with a count of one. The V and J genes are TRBV7-8 and TRBJ1-4, with TRBD1 as a possible D gene (5 bases). Germline CDR1 and CDR2: SGHVS and FQNEAQ. The CDR3 length is 14 residues. V was clipped by 5 bases and J by 3 bases, with 10 bases between them. CDR3 sequence reads: CASSRDSSNEKLFF. CDR3 nucleotides: TGTGCCAGCAGCCGAGACAGTTCTAATGAAAAACTGTTTTTT.

The chain is built from TRBV20-1 and TRBJ2-7, with 8 nucleotides matching TRBD2. Germline V gives CDR1 DFQATT, CDR2 SNEGSKA (reference sequence). This CDR3 has 11 residues. The ends lost 5 bases at V and 3 bases at J; junction bases unmatched: 0. DNA of the CDR3: TGCAGTGCTGGGACTAGCTACGAGCAGTACTTC. It encodes CSAGTSYEQYF.

The V gene is TRBV27, the J gene TRBJ2-2, with TRBD1 identical over 7 bases. V shed 6 bases and J 4 bases; nucleotides not matched to a gene: 8. This CDR3 spans 15 amino acids. From germline, CDR1 is MNHEY and CDR2 SMNVEV (reference sequence). The CDR3 nucleotides read TGTGCCAGCAGCACGACAGGGTTTACCACCGGGGAGCTGTTTTTT. Translation gives CASSTTGFTTGELFF.

The rearrangement joins TRBV14 to TRBJ1-2, with D possibly matching TRBD1 (6 bases). The germline V gene has CDR1 SGHDN and CDR2 FVKESK. The CDR3 spans 16 residues. V lost 2 bases and J lost 8, with 21 bases in between. CDR3 nucleotides: TGTGCCAGCAGCCAACAGCCGGGACAAAAGAACGGGGGCTACACCTTC. It yields the protein CASSQQPGQKNGGYTF.

This clone was found once. The rearrangement joins TRBV20-1 to TRBJ2-5; D is unresolved. Trimming took off 3 bases at V and 5 bases at J, with 13 bases between the two ends. The CDR3 sequence is 13 residues long. Germline V lookup: CDR1 DFQATT, CDR2 SNEGSKA (reference sequence). The CDR3: CSASYAATETQYF. DNA for the CDR3: TGCAGTGCTAGTTACGCGGCCACTGAGACCCAGTACTTC.

This sequence joins TRBV6-5 and TRBJ1-1; D is unresolved. Deletions cut 10 bases from V and 5 bases from J, with 17 bases between. The germline V gene encodes CDR1 MNHEY and CDR2 SVGAGI. The CDR3 sequence is 13 residues long. CDR3 protein: CATITQRRTEAFF. The CDR3, as DNA: TGTGCCACCATAACGCAGAGGCGGACTGAAGCTTTCTTT.

The chain has TRBV5-6 and TRBJ2-2; 11 bases agree with TRBD2. CDR1 is SGHDT, CDR2 YYEEEE, per germline. J was trimmed by 0 bases and V by 3 bases; bases with no gene match: 1. CDR3 length: 16 amino acids. The chain's CDR3 is CASSSLAGANTGELFF. CDR3 nucleotides: TGTGCCAGCAGCTCACTAGCGGGGGCGAACACCGGGGAGCTGTTTTTT.

This chain connects TRBV19 to TRBJ2-6; D remains unclear. This CDR3 is built from 15 residues. V shed 5 bases and J shed 0 bases, with 8 bases lying between them. Per the germline V gene, CDR1 is LNHDA and CDR2 is SQIVND (reference sequence). CDR3 residues: CASSPAGSGANVLTF. The CDR3 nucleotides are TGTGCCAGTAGTCCCGCCGGCTCTGGGGCCAACGTCCTGACTTTC.

The CDR3 protein is CASSGVPNQPQHF. The CDR3 DNA reads as TGCGCCAGCAGTGGGGTTCCGAATCAGCCCCAGCATTTT. The chain couples TRBV10-1 to TRBJ1-5, with D unclear. The V gene's germline CDR1 is WNHNN and CDR2 SYGVQD (reference sequence). With 4 bases removed from V and 4 bases from J, the gap between germline ends came to 8 bases. The CDR3 is made up of 13 amino acids.

The chain combines TRBV10-2 with TRBJ2-5; 9 bases match TRBD2. V shed 6 bases, J shed 5 bases, and the junction held 4 bases outside the gene matches. This CDR3 contains 13 residues. Germline V CDR1 and CDR2: WSHSY, SAAADI. The CDR3 sequence is CASRASGVETQYF. As DNA, the CDR3 is TGCGCCAGCAGAGCTAGCGGGGTTGAGACCCAGTACTTC.

The chain joins TRBV6-5 to TRBJ2-7, with a weak D call TRBD2 (5 bases). CDR1 is MNHEY, CDR2 SVGAGI, per germline. V was shortened by 7 bases and J by 2 bases, with 12 bases between the two germline ends. This CDR3 comprises 13 residues. DNA for the CDR3: TGTGCCAGCACCCACCCGGGGACCTACGAGCAGTACTTC. This translates into CASTHPGTYEQYF.

The rearrangement uses TRBV18 and TRBJ2-3, with 7 bases fitting TRBD2. Germline assignment: CDR1 KGHSH and CDR2 LQKENI. V trimming: 4 bases; J trimming: 3 bases; junction bases outside the gene matches: 7. The CDR3 runs to 15 residues. The CDR3 bases are TGTGCCAGCTCACTTCTTGGCGGGAGTACAGATACGCAGTATTTT. Translation: CASSLLGGSTDTQYF.

The genes are TRBV9 and TRBJ1-1, with D perhaps TRBD1 (6 bases). The germline V and J ends were trimmed by 4 bases and 11 bases, with 15 bases remaining between them. CDR3 length: 12 amino acids. The germline V gene encodes CDR1 SGDLS and CDR2 YYNGEE. CDR3: CASSPSGRGAFF. The CDR3 DNA reads as TGTGCCAGCAGCCCCTCGGGGAGGGGGGCTTTCTTT.

The V gene is TRBV5-5, the J gene TRBJ1-3, with D perhaps TRBD1 (5 bases). CDR1 is SGHKS and CDR2 is YYEKEE in the germline V gene (reference sequence). This CDR3 contains 15 residues. V was shortened by 1 base and J by 3 bases, with 11 bases between the two germline ends. The CDR3 loop reads CASSLIGTDGNTIYF. CDR3 bases: TGTGCCAGCAGCTTGATAGGGACGGATGGAAACACCATATATTTT.

This clone was seen a handful of times. The gene calls are TRBV28 and TRBJ1-5, with TRBD1 identical over 10 bases. V was pared by 4 bases and J by 6 bases, with 9 bases of the junction left unmatched. The CDR3 is 16 amino acids. The germline CDR1 and CDR2 sequences are MDHEN and SYDVKM. This CDR3 reads CASSYPGTGDFQPQHF. The CDR3 DNA sequence: TGTGCCAGCAGTTACCCCGGGACAGGGGATTTTCAGCCCCAGCATTTT. Based on the CDR3 plus reference TRBV28 and TRBJ1-5, the full variable domain is DVKVTQSSRYLVKRTGEKVFLECVQDMDHENMFWYRQDPGLGLRLIYFSYDVKMKEKGDIPEGYSVSREKKERFSLILESASTNQTSMYLCASSYPGTGDFQPQHFGDGTRLSIL.

This clone was counted a few times. The chain uses TRBV3-1 (or the pseudogene TRBV3-2) and TRBJ2-3; TRBD1 matches at 10 bases. J was trimmed by 7 bases and V by 6 bases; bases with no gene match: 4. Germline V CDR1 and CDR2: LGHDT, YNNKEL (reference sequence). The CDR3 is 13 amino acids. CDR3 in amino acids: CASRGTGVYTQYF. The CDR3 coding sequence is TGTGCCAGCAGGGGGACAGGGGTGTATACGCAGTATTTT.

The chain has TRBV7-2 and TRBJ2-5; 8 bases are shared with TRBD2. J lost 2 bases, V lost 1 base, and 6 bases had no gene match. This CDR3 comprises 16 residues. Germline V gene sequence: CDR1 SGHTA, CDR2 FQGNSA. The CDR3 sequence: CASSLVLRGVQETQYF. CDR3 DNA sequence: TGTGCCAGCAGCTTAGTTTTGCGGGGGGTACAAGAGACCCAGTACTTC.

The chain employs TRBV4-1 and TRBJ2-7, with 8 bases matching TRBD1. CDR1 is MGHRA, CDR2 YSYEKL, per germline. Trimming took 5 bases from V and 3 from J; bases not matched to a gene: 6. There are 14 residues in the CDR3. This CDR3 reads CASSEEDRVYEQYF. The CDR3 DNA is TGCGCCAGCAGCGAGGAGGACAGGGTCTACGAGCAGTACTTC.

The chain uses TRBV3-1 (or the pseudogene TRBV3-2) and TRBJ2-5; 15 bases map to TRBD2. The ends lost 1 base at V and 2 bases at J; junction bases unmatched: 5. Germline CDR1 is LGHDT and CDR2 is YNNKEL (reference sequence). This CDR3 is 18 amino acids long. CDR3 sequence (DNA): TGTGCCAGCAGCCAAGGCTGGACTAGCGGGGGGGCTCAAGAGACCCAGTACTTC. It specifies CASSQGWTSGGAQETQYF.